The sample holds many counts of the clone carrying this T cell receptor beta chain. The target antigen is unknown. Template material for amplifying TCR beta CDR3 regions consisted of RNA transcripts. HTBI primers were used for first-round RT-PCR of the TCR CDR3. A single record per CDR3 protein comes from TCRdb applying MiXCR to the multiplex PCR reads. The sample lists 250,000 to 300,000 distinct CDR3 sequences, more than 12% occurring once. The sample belongs to a study of T cells in Graves' hyperthyroidism and ophthalmopathy. The CDR3 consists of 19 residues. V lost 0 bases and J 1 base, leaving 18 bases between the germline ends. CDR1 PRHDT and CDR2 FYEKMQ come from the germline V gene (reference sequence). Study results and limitations: Ophthalmopathy was told apart from stable hyperthyroidism by a 13 V-J model.

Thyroid ultrasound and orbital computed tomography, with clinical symptoms and serum thyroxine and TRAb, informed diagnoses. Cells are PBMCs isolated from over 7.5 ml of fresh blood. The chain has TRBV13 and TRBJ2-2; D perhaps matches TRBD2 (6 bases). The clonotype was recovered from a woman in her thirties or forties with Graves' hyperthyroidism that later progressed to Graves' ophthalmopathy. Sequenced: blood. The CDR3 region is CASSLGAQALGLNTGELFF. The CDR3, as DNA: TGTGCCAGCAGCTTAGGGGCGCAGGCCCTGGGACTGAACACCGGGGAGCTGTTTTTT.